The source of this T cell receptor (beta chain) is a study of regulatory T cells in long-lasting Graves disease. Noted time point: newly diagnosed GD, antithyroid drugs for less than 3 months. PBMCs were the source of the RNA used for TCR sequencing. According to the study, TCR beta libraries were built with iRepertoire HTBI primers and CDR3-region Arm-PCR. TCRdb reprocessed the multiplex PCR reads with MiXCR, giving one entry per CDR3 protein. The table shows roughly 610,000 distinct CDR3 sequences, with 15% to 20% occurring only once. Germline-derived CDR1 and CDR2 are LNHDA and SQIVND (reference sequence). The CDR3 length is 13 residues. The V gene lost 4 bases and the J gene lost 5 bases, with 11 bases spanning the gap. This clonotype was seen a handful of times. These data also featured in a second study, about T cells in Graves' hyperthyroidism and ophthalmopathy. From that report: Hyperthyroidism of Graves' type that showed no ophthalmopathy progression within 18 months was stable.

The source material was peripheral blood mononuclear cells (PBMCs), sampled at new diagnosis, from a patient treated with antithyroid drugs. The clonotype comes from a woman under 40 with Graves disease. This sequence joins TRBV19 and TRBJ1-2; D remains unclear. CDR3 DNA: TGTGCCAGTAGTACACCTGACAAGTATGGCTACACCTTC. Translation gives CASSTPDKYGYTF.